A selection of T cell receptor beta chains follows, all from one sample in a study of blood T cell repertoires in COVID-19. Sequencing was performed with immunoSEQ multiplex PCR; in TCRdb, only in-frame clones are kept and a portion is missing. Among about 400,000 clones, 86% were seen once, and the ten largest hold 7.1%. Source material: peripheral blood. These receptors all stem from a woman aged 55-69 years with COVID-19, enrolled during active disease. Both conserved end residues are part of each CDR3. D genes are given only for firm matches. Only part of the rows carry a size: once, few, many, or a class if the clone is expanded.

J	V	D	size	length	DNA	CDR3
TRBJ1-2	TRBV6-6	TRBD1	-	16	TGTGCCAGCAGTTACTTAGCAGGGGGGACCAACTATGGCTACACCTTC	CASSYLAGGTNYGYTF
TRBJ1-4	TRBV25-1	TRBD1	-	16	TGTGCCAGCAGTGGGGACAGCTTTGCAACTAATGAAAAACTGTTTTTT	CASSGDSFATNEKLFF
TRBJ1-1	TRBV10-3	TRBD1	-	17	TGTGCCATCAGTGAGATCGGGCGAAGGGACAGTCGCACTGAAGCTTTCTTT	CAISEIGRRDSRTEAFF
TRBJ2-2	TRBV5-1	-	-	18	TGCGCCAGCAGCTTCCGTGGGGGCCCCAGGACGAACACCGGGGAGCTGTTTTTT	CASSFRGGPRTNTGELFF
TRBJ1-2	TRBV19	TRBD1	-	15	TGTGCCAGTAGTACAAGGACAGGGTGGAACTATGGCTACACCTTC	CASSTRTGWNYGYTF
TRBJ2-1	TRBV6-2/TRBV6-3	TRBD1	-	16	TGTGCCAGCAGTTACTCGATTTACAGGGGGCATGATGAGCAGTTCTTC	CASSYSIYRGHDEQFF
TRBJ1-2	TRBV7-6	-	-	14	TGTGCCAGCAGCTTAGGAGGGGGGGACTATGGCTACACCTTC	CASSLGGGDYGYTF
TRBJ1-1	TRBV12-3/TRBV12-4	TRBD1	-	11	TGTGCCAGCAGGACAGGGCCCGAAGCTTTCTTT	CASRTGPEAFF
TRBJ1-4	TRBV5-5	-	-	15	TGTGCCAGCAGCTCCGGGACAAGAGATAATGAAAAACTGTTTTTT	CASSSGTRDNEKLFF
TRBJ1-5	TRBV28	-	once	14	TGTGCCAGCACTAACCCGGAGTTCAATCAGCCCCAGCATTTT	CASTNPEFNQPQHF
TRBJ1-2	TRBV12-3/TRBV12-4	-	-	13	TGTGCCAGCAACCCGGACAGCAACTATGGCTACACCTTC	CASNPDSNYGYTF
TRBJ1-2	TRBV15	TRBD1	-	17	TGTGCCACCAGCTCCTATGCCGGGACAGGGAACCCTTATGGCTACACCTTC	CATSSYAGTGNPYGYTF
TRBJ2-7	TRBV9	TRBD1	-	16	TGTGCCAGCAGCAGACAGGGTAGTAGAAGCTCCTACGAGCAGTACTTC	CASSRQGSRSSYEQYF